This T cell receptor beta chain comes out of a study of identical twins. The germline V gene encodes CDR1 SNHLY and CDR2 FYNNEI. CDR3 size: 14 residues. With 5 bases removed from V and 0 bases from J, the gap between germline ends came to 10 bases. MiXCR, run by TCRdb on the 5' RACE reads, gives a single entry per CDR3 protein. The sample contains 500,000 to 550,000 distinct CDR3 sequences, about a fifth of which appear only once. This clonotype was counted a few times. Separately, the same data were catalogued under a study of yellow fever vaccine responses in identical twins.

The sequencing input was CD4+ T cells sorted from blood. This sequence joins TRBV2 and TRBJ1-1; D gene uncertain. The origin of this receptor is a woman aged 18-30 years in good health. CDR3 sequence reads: CASSYIQLNTEAFF. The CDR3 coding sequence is TGTGCCAGCAGTTACATTCAGTTGAACACTGAAGCTTTCTTT.